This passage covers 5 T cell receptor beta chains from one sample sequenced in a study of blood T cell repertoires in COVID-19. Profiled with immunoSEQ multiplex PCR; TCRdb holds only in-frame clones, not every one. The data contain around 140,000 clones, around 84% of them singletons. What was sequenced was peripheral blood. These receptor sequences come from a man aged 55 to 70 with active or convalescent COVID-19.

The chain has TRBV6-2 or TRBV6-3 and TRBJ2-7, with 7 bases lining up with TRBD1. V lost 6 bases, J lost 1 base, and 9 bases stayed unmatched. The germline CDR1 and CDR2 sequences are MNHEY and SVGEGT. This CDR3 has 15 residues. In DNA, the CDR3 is TGTGCCAGCAGCCGACCGGGACAGCGATCCTACGAGCAGTACGTC. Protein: CASSRPGQRSYEQYV.

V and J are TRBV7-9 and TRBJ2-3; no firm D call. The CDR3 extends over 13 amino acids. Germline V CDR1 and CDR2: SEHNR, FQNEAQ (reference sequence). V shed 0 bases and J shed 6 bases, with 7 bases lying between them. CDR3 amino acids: CASSLAGWDTQYF. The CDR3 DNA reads TGTGCCAGCAGCTTAGCCGGGTGGGATACGCAGTATTTT. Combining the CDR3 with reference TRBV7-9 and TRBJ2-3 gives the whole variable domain DTGVSQNPRHKITKRGQNVTFRCDPISEHNRLYWYRQTLGQGPEFLTYFQNEAQLEKSRLLSDRFSAERPKGSFSTLEIQRTEQGDSAMYLCASSLAGWDTQYFGPGTRLTVL.

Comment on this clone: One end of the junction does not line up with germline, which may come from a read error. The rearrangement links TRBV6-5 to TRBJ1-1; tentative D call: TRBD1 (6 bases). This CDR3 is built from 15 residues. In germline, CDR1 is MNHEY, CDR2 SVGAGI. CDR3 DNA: TGTGCCAGCAGTGACTCAGGGGAGGCCTACACTGAAGCTTTCTTT. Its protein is CASSDSGEAYTEAFF.

The CDR3 bases are TGTGCCAGTTCGGGACAGGGGACCATCTACTCCTACAATGAGCAGTTCTTC. Protein product: CASSGQGTIYSYNEQFF. The V gene is TRBV19, the J gene TRBJ2-1, with 10 bases lining up with TRBD1. CDR1 is LNHDA and CDR2 is SQIVND in the germline V gene (reference sequence). Trimming removed 8 bases from V and 0 bases from J; junction bases left unmatched: 10. The CDR3 length is 17 residues.

The CDR3 protein is CASSQVETSGYNEQFF. The CDR3 coding sequence is TGCGCCAGCAGCCAAGTAGAGACTAGCGGCTACAATGAGCAGTTCTTC. The rearrangement joins TRBV4-1 to TRBJ2-1; 9 bases are a match to TRBD2. The CDR3 spans 16 residues. Germline V gene lookup returns CDR1 MGHRA and CDR2 YSYEKL. The V segment lost 1 base and the J segment 3 bases; nucleotides outside the gene matches: 4.